The TCR beta chain described here comes from a study of blood T cells in healthy people across ages. A J-beta primer mix and a sample-barcoded 5' primer were used in a second PCR of roughly 7 to 12 cycles. TCRdb independently ran MiXCR on the 5' RACE reads; one entry per CDR3 protein. The repertoire holds approximately 820,000 distinct CDR3 sequences, with approximately 48% as singletons. In germline, CDR1 is SGHAT, CDR2 FQNNGV. The CDR3 covers 16 residues. V shed 7 bases and J shed 2 bases, with 19 bases lying between them. The sample holds many counts of this clonotype. This clonotype was obtained from a man aged 55 to 70 in good health. Sequencing was done on a sample of blood. The chain carries TRBV11-2 and TRBJ2-3; maybe TRBD2 (6 bases). CDR3 in DNA: TGTGCCAGCAAGACGGGGCCTAGCGCGGACACAGATACGCAGTATTTT. It encodes CASKTGPSADTDTQYF.